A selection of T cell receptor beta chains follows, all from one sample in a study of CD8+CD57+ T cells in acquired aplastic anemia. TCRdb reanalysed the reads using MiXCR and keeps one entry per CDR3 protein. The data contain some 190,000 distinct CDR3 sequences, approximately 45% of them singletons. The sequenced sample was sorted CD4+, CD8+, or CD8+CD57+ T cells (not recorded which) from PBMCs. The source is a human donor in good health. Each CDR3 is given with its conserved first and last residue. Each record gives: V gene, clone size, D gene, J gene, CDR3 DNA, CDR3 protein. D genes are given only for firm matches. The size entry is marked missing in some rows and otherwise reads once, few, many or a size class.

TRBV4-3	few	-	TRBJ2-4	TGCGCCAGCAGCCAAGATTTGGGGGTAACCAAAAACATTCAGTACTTC	CASSQDLGVTKNIQYF
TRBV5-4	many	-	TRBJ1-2	TGTGCCAGCAGCCCTGACCTTAACTATGGCTACACCTTC	CASSPDLNYGYTF
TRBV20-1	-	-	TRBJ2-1	TGCAGTGCTAGAGGCGGGATGGCCTACAATGAGCAGTTCTTC	CSARGGMAYNEQFF
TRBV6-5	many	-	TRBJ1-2	TGTGCCAGCAGTTACACTCCAGGGGTTGGCTACACCTTC	CASSYTPGVGYTF
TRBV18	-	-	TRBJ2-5	TGTGCCAGCTCACCTCCTGAGGGTTCAGAGACCCAGTACTTC	CASSPPEGSETQYF
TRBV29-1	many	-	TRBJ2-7	TGCAGCGCTGGGCGACAGGCCCCACACGAGCAGTACTTC	CSAGRQAPHEQYF
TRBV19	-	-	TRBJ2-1	TGTGCCAGTATGTTCGGTAGGGAGCAGTTCTTC	CASMFGREQFF
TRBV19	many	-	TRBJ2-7	TGTGCCAGCTCAATAGGACAAGCCTACGAGCAGTACTTC	CASSIGQAYEQYF
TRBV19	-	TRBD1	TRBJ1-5	TGTGCCAGTAGTCTTTCTAGGACAGGTCGGTTCAGGAATCAGCCCCAGCATTTT	CASSLSRTGRFRNQPQHF
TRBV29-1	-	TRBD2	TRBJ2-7	TGCAGCGTTGAAGATGGGACTAGCGAGTCCTACGAGCAGTACTTC	CSVEDGTSESYEQYF
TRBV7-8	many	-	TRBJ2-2	TGTGCCAGCAGCTCCCGGTTGAGTAGGGCCGGGGAGCTGTTTTTT	CASSSRLSRAGELFF
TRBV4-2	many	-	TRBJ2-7	TGTGCCAGCAGCCTGGACAGTGTATCCTACGAGCAGTACTTC	CASSLDSVSYEQYF
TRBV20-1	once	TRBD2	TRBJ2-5	TGCAGTGCTCGCCGACCGGGACTAGCGGGAGTCACCCAGTACTTC	CSARRPGLAGVTQYF
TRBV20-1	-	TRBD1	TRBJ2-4	TGCAGTGCTAGCCCGAAACAGGGGGCCGCAGCCAAAGACATTCAGTACTTC	CSASPKQGAAAKDIQYF
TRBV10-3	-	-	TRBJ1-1	TGTGCCATCAGTGGGCTAGAGACCACTGAAGCTTTCTTT	CAISGLETTEAFF
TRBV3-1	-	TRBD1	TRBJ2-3	TGTGCCAGCAGCCGATCAGGGGGAAACACAGATACGCAGTATTTT	CASSRSGGNTDTQYF